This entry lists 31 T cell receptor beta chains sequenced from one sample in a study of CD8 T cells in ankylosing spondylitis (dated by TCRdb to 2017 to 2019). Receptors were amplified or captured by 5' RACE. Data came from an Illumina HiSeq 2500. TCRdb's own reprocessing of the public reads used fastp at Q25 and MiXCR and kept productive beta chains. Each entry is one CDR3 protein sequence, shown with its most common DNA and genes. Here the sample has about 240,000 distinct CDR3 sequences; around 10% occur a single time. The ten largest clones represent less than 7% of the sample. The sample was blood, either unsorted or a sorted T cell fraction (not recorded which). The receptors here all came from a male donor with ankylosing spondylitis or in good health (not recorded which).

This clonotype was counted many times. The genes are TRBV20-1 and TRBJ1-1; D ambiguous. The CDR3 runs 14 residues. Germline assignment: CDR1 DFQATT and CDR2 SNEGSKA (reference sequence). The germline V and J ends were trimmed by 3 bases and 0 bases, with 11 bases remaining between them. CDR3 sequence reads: CSASTPGMNTEAFF. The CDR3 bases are TGCAGTGCTAGTACCCCCGGGATGAACACTGAAGCTTTCTTT.

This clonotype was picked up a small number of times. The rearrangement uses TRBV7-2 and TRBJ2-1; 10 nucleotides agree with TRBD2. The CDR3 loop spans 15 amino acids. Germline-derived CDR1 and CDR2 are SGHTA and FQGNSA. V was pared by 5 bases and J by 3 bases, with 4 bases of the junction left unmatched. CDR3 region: CASSPQRGGYNEQFF. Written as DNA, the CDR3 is TGTGCCAGCAGCCCTCAGCGGGGGGGCTACAATGAGCAGTTCTTC.

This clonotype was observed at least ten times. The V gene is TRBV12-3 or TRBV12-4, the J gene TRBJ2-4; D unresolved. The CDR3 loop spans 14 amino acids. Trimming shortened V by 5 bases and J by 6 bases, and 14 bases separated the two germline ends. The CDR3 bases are TGTGCCAGCAGTCGGGCCCAGAGTTTAAACATTCAGTACTTC. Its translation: CASSRAQSLNIQYF.

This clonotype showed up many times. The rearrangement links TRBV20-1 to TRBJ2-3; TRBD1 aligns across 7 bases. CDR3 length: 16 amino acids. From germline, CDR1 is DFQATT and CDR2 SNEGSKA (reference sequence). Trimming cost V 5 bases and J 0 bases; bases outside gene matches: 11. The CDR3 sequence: CSAPRTGQPSTDTQYF. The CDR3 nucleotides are TGCAGTGCTCCCAGAACGGGACAGCCCAGCACAGATACGCAGTATTTT.

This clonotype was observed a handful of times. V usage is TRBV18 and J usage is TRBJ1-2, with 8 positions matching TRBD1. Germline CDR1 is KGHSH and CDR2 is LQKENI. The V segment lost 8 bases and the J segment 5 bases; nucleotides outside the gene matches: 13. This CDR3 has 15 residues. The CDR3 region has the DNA TGTGCCAGCACCCCGGGGACAGGAGGAGTTTATGGCTACACCTTC. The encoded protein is CASTPGTGGVYGYTF. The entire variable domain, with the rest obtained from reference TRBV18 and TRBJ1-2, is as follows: NAGVMQNPRHLVRRRGQEARLRCSPMKGHSHVYWYRQLPEEGLKFMVYLQKENIIDESGMPKERFSAEFPKEGPSILRIQQVVRGDSAAYFCASTPGTGGVYGYTFGSGTRLTVV.

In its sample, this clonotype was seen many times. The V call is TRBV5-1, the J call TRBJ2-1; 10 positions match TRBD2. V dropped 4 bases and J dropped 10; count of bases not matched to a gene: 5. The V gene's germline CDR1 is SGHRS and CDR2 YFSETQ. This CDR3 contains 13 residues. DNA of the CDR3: TGCGCCAGCAGCGTCCTACTAGCGGGAGAGCAGTTCTTC. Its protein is CASSVLLAGEQFF.

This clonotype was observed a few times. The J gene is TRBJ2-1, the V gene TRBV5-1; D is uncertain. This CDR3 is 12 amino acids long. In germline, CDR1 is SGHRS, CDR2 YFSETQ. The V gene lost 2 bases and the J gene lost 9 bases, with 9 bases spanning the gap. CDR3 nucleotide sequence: TGCGCCAGCAGCTTCACGAAGGGTGAGCAGTTCTTC. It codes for CASSFTKGEQFF.

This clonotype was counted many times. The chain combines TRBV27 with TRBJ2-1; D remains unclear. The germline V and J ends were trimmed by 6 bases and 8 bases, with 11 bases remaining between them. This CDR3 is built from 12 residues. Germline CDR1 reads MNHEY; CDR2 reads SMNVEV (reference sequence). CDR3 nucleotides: TGTGCCAGCAGCTTTTATGGTGATGAGCAGTTCTTC. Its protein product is CASSFYGDEQFF.

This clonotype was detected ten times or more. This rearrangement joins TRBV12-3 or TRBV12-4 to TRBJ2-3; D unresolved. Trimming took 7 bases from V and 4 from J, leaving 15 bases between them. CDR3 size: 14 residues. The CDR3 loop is CASNPRSVADTQYF. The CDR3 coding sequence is TGTGCCAGCAACCCCAGATCGGTGGCAGATACGCAGTATTTT.

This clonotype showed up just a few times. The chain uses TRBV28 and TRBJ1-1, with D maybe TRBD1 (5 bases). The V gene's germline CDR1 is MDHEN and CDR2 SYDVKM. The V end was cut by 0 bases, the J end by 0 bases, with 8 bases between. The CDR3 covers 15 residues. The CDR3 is CASSLWGRVNTEAFF. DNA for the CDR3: TGTGCCAGCAGTTTATGGGGCAGGGTGAACACTGAAGCTTTCTTT.

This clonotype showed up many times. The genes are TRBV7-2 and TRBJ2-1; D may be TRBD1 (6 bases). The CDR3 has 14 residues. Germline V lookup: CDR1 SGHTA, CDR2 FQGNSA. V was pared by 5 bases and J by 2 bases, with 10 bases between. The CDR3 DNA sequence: TGTGCCAGCAGCCCTACAGGGACCTACAATGAGCAGTTCTTC. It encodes CASSPTGTYNEQFF.

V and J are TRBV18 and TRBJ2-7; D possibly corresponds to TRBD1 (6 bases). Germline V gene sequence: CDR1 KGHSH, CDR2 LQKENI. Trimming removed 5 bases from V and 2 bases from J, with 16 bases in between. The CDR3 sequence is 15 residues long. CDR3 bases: TGTGCCAGCTCATCGAGACAGGTCAGCACCTACGAGCAGTACTTC. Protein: CASSSRQVSTYEQYF.

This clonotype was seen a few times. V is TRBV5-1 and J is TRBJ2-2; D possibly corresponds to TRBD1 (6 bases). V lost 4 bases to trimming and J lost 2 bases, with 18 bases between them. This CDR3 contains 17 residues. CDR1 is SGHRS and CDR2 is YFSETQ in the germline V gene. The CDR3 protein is CASSDDYRVPNTGELFF. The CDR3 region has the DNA TGCGCCAGCAGCGACGACTACAGGGTGCCAAACACCGGGGAGCTGTTTTTT.

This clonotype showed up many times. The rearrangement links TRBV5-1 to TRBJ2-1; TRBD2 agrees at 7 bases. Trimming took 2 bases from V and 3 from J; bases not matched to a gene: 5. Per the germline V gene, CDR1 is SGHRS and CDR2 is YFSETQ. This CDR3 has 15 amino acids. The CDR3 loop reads CASSLYRGDYNEQFF. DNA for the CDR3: TGCGCCAGCAGCTTATACCGGGGGGACTACAATGAGCAGTTCTTC.

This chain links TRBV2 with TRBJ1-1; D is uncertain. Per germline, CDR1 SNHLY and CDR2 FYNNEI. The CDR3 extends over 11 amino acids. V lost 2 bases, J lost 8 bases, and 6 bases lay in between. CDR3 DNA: TGTGCCAGCAGTGAACTCCAGGAAGCTTTCTTT. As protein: CASSELQEAFF. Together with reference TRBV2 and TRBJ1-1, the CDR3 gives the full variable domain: EPEVTQTPSHQVTQMGQEVILRCVPISNHLYFYWYRQILGQKVEFLVSFYNNEISEKSEIFDDQFSVERPDGSNFTLKIRSTKLEDSAMYFCASSELQEAFFGQGTRLTVV.

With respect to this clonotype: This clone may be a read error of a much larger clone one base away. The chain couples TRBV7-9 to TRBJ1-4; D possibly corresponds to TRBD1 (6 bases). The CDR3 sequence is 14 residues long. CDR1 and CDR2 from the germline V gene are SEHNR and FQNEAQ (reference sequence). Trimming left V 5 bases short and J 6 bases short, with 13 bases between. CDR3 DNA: TGTGCCAGCAGCAGCACAGGGAGCCATGAAAAACTGTTTTTT. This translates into CASSSTGSHEKLFF.

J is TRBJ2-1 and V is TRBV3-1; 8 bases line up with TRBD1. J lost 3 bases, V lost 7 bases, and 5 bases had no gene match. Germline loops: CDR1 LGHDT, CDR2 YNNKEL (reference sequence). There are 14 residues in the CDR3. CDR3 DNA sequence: TGTGCCAGCAAGGTGGACAGGGACTACAATGAGCAGTTCTTC. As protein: CASKVDRDYNEQFF.

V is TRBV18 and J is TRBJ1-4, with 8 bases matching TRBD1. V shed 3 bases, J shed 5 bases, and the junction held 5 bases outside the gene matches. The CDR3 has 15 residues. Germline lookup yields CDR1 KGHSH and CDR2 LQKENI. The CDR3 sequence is CASSPEDRVNEKLFF. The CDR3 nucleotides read TGTGCCAGCTCACCTGAGGACAGGGTAAATGAAAAACTGTTTTTT.

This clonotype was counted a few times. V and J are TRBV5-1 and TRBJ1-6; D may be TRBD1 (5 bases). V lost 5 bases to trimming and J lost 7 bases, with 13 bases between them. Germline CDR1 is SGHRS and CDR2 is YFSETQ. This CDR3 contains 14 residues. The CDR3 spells CASRTGTNNSPLHF. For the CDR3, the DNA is TGCGCCAGCAGAACCGGGACGAACAATTCACCCCTCCACTTT.

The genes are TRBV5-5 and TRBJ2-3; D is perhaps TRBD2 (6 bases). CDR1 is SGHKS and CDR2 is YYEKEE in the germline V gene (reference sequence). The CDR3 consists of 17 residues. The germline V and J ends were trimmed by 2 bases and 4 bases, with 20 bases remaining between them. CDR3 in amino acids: CASSLNTGAGGSDTQYF. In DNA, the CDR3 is TGTGCCAGCAGCTTAAATACCGGCGCCGGGGGTTCAGATACGCAGTATTTT.

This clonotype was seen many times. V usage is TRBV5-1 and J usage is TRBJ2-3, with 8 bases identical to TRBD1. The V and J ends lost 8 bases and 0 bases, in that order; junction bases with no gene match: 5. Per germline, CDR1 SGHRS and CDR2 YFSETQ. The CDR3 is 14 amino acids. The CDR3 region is CASAGGYSTDTQYF. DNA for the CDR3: TGCGCCAGTGCAGGGGGCTATAGCACAGATACGCAGTATTTT. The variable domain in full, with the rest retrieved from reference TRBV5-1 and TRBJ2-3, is KAGVTQTPRYLIKTRGQQVTLSCSPISGHRSVSWYQQTPGQGLQFLFEYFSETQRNKGNFPGRFSGRQFSNSRSEMNVSTLELGDSALYLCASAGGYSTDTQYFGPGTRLTVL.

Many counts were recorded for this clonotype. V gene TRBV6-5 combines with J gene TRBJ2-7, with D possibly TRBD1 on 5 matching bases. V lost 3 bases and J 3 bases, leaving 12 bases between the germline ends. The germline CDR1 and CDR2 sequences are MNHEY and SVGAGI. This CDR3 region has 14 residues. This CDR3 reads CASSYRQLNYEQYF. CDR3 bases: TGTGCCAGCAGTTATCGACAGCTCAACTACGAGCAGTACTTC.

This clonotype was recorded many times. For the CDR3, the DNA is TGTGCCACCAGCAGAGATTTGATGGGGGGCCTTAACATTCAGTACTTC. It codes for CATSRDLMGGLNIQYF. This sequence joins TRBV15 and TRBJ2-4; D tentatively reads TRBD1 or TRBD2 (6 bases each). Trimming pared 0 bases from V and 7 bases from J, leaving 16 bases between. CDR1 is LNHNV, CDR2 YYDKDF, per germline (reference sequence). The CDR3 has 16 residues.

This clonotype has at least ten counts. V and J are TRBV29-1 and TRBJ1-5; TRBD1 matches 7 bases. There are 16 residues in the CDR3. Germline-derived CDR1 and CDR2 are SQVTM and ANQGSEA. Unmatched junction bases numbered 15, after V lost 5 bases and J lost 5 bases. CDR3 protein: CSVTQGQGGPHQPQHF. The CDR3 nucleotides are TGCAGCGTTACACAGGGGCAGGGGGGACCCCATCAGCCCCAGCATTTT. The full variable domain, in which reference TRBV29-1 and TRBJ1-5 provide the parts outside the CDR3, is SAVISQKPSRDICQRGTSLTIQCQVDSQVTMMFWYRQQPGQSLTLIATANQGSEATYESGFVIDKFPISRPNLTFSTLTVSNMSPEDSSIYLCSVTQGQGGPHQPQHFGDGTRLSIL.

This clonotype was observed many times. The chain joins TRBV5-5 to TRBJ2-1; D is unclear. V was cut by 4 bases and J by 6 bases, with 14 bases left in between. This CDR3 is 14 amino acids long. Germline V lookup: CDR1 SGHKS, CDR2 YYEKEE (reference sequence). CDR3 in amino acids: CASSPPPGFNEQFF. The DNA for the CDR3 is TGTGCCAGCAGCCCGCCCCCCGGATTCAATGAGCAGTTCTTC.

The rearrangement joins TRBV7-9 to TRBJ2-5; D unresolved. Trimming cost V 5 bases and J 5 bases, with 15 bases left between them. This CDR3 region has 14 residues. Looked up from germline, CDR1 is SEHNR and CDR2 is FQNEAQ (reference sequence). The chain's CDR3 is CASSPPANGETQYF. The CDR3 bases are TGTGCCAGCAGCCCCCCGGCTAATGGGGAGACCCAGTACTTC.

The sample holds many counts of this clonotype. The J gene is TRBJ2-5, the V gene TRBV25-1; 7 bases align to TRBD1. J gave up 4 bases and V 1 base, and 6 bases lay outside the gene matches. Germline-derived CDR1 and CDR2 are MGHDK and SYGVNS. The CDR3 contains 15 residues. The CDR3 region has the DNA TGTGCCAGCAGTGAATCAGAGACAGGGATAGAGACCCAGTACTTC. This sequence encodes CASSESETGIETQYF.

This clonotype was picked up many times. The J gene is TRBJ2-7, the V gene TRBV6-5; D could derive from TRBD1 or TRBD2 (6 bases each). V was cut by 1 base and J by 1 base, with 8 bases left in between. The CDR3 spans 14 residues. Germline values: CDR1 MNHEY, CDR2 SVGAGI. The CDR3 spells CASSYLGGSYEQYF. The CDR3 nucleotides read TGTGCCAGCAGTTACTTAGGGGGGTCCTACGAGCAGTACTTC.

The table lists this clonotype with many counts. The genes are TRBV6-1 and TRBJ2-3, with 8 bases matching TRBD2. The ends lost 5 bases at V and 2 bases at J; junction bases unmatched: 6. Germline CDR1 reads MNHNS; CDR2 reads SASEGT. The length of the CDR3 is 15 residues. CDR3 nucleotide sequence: TGTGCCAGCAGTACGACTAGCGCCTACACAGATACGCAGTATTTT. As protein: CASSTTSAYTDTQYF.

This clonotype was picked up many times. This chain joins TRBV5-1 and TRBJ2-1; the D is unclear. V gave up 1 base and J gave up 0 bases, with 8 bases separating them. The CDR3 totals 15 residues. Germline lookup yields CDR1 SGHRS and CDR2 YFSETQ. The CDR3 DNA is TGCGCCAGCAGCTTGTGGAAATACTCCTACAATGAGCAGTTCTTC. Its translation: CASSLWKYSYNEQFF.

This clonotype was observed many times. The CDR3 loop is CATSGAPRSPLHF. The CDR3 bases are TGTGCCACCAGCGGGGCCCCCCGATCACCCCTCCACTTT. The V gene is TRBV15, the J gene TRBJ1-6; D may be TRBD1 (5 bases). CDR1 is LNHNV, CDR2 YYDKDF, per germline (reference sequence). The germline V and J ends were trimmed by 5 bases and 10 bases, with 12 bases remaining between them. This CDR3 has 13 residues.